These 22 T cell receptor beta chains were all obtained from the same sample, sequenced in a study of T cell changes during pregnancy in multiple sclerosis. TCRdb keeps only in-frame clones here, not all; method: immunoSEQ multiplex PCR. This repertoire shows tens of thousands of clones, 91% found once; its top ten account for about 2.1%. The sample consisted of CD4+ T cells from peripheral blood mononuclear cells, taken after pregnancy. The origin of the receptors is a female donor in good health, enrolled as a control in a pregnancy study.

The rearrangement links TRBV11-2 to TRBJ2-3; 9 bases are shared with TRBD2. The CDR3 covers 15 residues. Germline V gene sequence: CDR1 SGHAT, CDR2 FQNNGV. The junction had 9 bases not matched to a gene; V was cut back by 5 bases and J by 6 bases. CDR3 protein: CASSMTSGSRDTQYF. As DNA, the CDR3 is TGTGCCAGCAGCATGACTAGCGGCTCACGGGATACGCAGTATTTT.

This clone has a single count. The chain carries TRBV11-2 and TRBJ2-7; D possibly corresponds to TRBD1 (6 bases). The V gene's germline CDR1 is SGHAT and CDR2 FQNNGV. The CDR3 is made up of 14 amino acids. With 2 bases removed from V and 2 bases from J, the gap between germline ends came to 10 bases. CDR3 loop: CASSLSGGPYEQYF. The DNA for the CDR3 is TGTGCCAGCAGCTTATCTGGGGGCCCCTACGAGCAGTACTTC.

The CDR3 sequence: CASRNLRVEKNNEQFF. DNA for the CDR3: TGTGCCAGCAGAAATCTCAGGGTTGAGAAGAACAATGAGCAGTTCTTC. This chain joins TRBV11-2 and TRBJ2-1; TRBD1 might be the D (5 bases). Trimming took off 6 bases at V and 5 bases at J, with 20 bases between the two ends. This CDR3 is built from 16 residues. Germline lookup yields CDR1 SGHAT and CDR2 FQNNGV.

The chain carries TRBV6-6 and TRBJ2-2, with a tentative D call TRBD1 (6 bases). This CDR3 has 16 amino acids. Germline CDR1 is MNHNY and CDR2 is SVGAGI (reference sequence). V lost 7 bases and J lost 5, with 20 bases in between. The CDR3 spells CASNPPRGRGTGELFF. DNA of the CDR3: TGTGCCAGCAACCCCCCTAGGGGCAGGGGTACCGGGGAGCTGTTTTTT.

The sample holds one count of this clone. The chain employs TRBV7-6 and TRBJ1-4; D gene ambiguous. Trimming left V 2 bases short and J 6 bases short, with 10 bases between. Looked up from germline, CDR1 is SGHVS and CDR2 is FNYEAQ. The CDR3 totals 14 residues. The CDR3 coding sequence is TGTGCCAGCAGCTTAAACCGGGAGGATGAAAAACTGTTTTTT. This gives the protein CASSLNREDEKLFF.

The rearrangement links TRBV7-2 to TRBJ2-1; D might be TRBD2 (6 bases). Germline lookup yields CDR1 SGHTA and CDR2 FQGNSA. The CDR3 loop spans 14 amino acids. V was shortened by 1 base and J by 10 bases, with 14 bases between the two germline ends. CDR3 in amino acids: CASSLELAIQEQFF. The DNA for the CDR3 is TGTGCCAGCAGCTTAGAGCTAGCGATACAGGAGCAGTTCTTC.

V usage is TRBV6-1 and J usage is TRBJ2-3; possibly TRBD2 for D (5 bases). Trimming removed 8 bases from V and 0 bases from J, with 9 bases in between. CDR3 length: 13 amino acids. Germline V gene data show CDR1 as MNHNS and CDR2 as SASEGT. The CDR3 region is CASPRTSTDTQYF. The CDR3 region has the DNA TGTGCCAGCCCTAGGACTAGCACAGATACGCAGTATTTT.

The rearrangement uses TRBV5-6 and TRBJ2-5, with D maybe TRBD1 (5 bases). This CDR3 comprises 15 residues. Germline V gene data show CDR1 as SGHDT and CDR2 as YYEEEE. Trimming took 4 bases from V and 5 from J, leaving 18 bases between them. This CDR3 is CASSLYDQGRETQYF. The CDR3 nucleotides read TGTGCCAGCAGCCTCTACGACCAGGGAAGGGAGACCCAGTACTTC.

The chain's CDR3 is CASVKGGGTVRETQYF. The CDR3 DNA follows: TGTGCCAGCGTCAAGGGCGGGGGAACGGTTCGGGAGACCCAGTACTTC. V gene TRBV7-2 combines with J gene TRBJ2-5, with TRBD2 identical over 7 bases. Germline-derived CDR1 and CDR2 are SGHTA and FQGNSA. V dropped 8 bases and J dropped 5; count of bases not matched to a gene: 17. The CDR3 has 16 amino acids. The complete variable domain, with remaining parts taken from reference TRBV7-2 and TRBJ2-5, reads GAGVSQSPSNKVTEKGKDVELRCDPISGHTALYWYRQSLGQGLEFLIYFQGNSAPDKSGLPSDRFSAERTGGSVSTLTIQRTQQEDSAVYLCASVKGGGTVRETQYFGPGTRLLVL.

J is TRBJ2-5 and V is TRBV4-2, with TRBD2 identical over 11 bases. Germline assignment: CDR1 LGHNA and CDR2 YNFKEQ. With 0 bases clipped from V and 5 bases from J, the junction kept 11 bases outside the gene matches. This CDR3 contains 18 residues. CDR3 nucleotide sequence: TGTGCCAGCAGCCAAGATGGGACTAGCGGCATCACCGTGGAGACCCAGTACTTC. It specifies CASSQDGTSGITVETQYF.

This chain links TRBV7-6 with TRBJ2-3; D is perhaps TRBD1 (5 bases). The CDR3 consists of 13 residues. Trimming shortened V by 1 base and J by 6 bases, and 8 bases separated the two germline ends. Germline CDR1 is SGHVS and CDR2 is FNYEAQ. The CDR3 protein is CASSLEGWDTQYF. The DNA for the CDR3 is TGTGCCAGCAGCTTAGAGGGGTGGGATACGCAGTATTTT.

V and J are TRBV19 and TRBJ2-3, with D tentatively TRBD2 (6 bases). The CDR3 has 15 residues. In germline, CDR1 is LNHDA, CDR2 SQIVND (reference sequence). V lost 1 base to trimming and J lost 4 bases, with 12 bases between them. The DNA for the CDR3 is TGTGCCAGTAGTATAGGACTAGGAACGTCAGATACGCAGTATTTT. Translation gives CASSIGLGTSDTQYF.

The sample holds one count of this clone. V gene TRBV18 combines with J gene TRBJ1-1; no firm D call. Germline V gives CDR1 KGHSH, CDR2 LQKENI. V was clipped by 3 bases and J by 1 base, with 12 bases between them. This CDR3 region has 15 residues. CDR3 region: CASSPPEGRNTEAFF. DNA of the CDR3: TGTGCCAGCTCACCCCCCGAGGGAAGGAACACTGAAGCTTTCTTT.

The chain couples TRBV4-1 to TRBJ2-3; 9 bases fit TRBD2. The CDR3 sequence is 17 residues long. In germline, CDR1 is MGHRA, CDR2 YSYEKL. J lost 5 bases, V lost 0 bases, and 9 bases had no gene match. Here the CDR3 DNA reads TGCGCCAGCAGCCAAGAGCGCGGGGGGGCCGTCATAGATACGCAGTATTTT. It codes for CASSQERGGAVIDTQYF.

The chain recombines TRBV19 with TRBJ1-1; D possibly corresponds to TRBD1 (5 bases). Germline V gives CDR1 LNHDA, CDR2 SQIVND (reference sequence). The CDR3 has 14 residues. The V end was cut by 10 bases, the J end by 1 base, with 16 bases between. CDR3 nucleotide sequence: TGTGCCACTCGAGTAGGGGTATCGAACACTGAAGCTTTCTTT. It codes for CATRVGVSNTEAFF.

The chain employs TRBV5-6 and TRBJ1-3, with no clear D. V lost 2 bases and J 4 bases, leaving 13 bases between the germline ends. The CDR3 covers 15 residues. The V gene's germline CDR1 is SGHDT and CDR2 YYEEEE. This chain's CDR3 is CASSFGYGVGNTIYF. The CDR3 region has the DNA TGTGCCAGCAGCTTCGGGTACGGGGTCGGAAACACCATATATTTT.

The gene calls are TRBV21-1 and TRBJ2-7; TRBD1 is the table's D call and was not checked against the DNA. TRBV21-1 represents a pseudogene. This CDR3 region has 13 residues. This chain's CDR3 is CAGRGRYPYEQYF. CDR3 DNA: TGTGCCGGCAGGGGGCGGTACCCCTACGAGCAGTACTTC.

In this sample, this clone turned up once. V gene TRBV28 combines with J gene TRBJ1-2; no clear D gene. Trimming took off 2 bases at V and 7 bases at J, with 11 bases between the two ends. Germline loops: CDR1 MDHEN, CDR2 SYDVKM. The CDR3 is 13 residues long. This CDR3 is CASSLPALGGYTF. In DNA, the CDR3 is TGTGCCAGCAGTTTACCAGCGTTAGGTGGCTACACCTTC.

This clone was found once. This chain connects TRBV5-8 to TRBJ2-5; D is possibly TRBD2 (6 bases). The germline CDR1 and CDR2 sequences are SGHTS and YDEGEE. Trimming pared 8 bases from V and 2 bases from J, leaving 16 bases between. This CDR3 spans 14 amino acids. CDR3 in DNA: TGTGCCAGTCTGACTAGTCGGGATCAAGAGACCCAGTACTTC. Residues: CASLTSRDQETQYF.

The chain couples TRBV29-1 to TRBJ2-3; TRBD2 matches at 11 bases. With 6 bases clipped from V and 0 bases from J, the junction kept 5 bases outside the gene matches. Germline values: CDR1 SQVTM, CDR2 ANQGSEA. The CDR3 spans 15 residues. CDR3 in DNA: TGCAGCGTGGAGACTAGCGGGGTTAGCACAGATACGCAGTATTTT. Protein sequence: CSVETSGVSTDTQYF.

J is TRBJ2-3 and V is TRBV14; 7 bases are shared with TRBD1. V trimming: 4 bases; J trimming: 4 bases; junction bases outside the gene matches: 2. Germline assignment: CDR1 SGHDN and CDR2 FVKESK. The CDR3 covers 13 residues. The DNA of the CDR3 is TGTGCCAGCAGCCCCGGGACAGCAGATACGCAGTATTTT. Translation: CASSPGTADTQYF.

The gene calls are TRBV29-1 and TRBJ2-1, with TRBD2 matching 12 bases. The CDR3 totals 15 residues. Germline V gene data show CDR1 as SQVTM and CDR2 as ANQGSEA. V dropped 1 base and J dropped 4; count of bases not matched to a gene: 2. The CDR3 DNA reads TGCAGCGTTGAAGGGGGGACTAGCGGGTACAATGAGCAGTTCTTC. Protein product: CSVEGGTSGYNEQFF.